This T cell receptor (beta chain) was identified during a study of T cell repertoires in cytomegalovirus infection. Broader study findings: Ex vivo, HLA-C-restricted CMV-specific TCR beta clonotypes prevailed over the rest of the response.

This clonotype was seen only a few times. Its specificity is unknown. TCRdb recomputed calls from the reads with MiXCR, one row per CDR3 protein. The sample yields some 940,000 distinct CDR3 sequences, around 30% seen once. The CDR3 length is 13 residues. The V gene lost 7 bases and the J gene lost 7 bases, with 16 bases spanning the gap. Germline V CDR1 and CDR2: MNHEY, SVGAGI. The receptor was isolated from a human donor in good health (CMV status not recorded). Some clones in this sample may be carry-over from other donors' samples. The chain combines TRBV6-5 with TRBJ1-2, with D perhaps TRBD1 (6 bases). Material: cultured CD8+ T cells from PBMCs, obtained from culture after CMV antigen stimulation. The DNA for the CDR3 is TGTGCCAGCAAAACTAACAGAGGGGGTGGCTACACCTTC. As protein: CASKTNRGGGYTF.